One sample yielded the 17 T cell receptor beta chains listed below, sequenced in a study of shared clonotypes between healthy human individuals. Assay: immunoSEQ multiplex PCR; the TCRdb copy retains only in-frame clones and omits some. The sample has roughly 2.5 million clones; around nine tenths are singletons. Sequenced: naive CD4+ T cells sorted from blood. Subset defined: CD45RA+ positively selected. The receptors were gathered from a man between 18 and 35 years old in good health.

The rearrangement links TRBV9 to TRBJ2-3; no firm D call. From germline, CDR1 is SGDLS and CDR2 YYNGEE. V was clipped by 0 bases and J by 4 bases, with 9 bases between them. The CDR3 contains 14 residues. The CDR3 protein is CASSVGSLPDTQYF. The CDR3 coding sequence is TGTGCCAGCAGCGTAGGTAGTCTCCCAGATACGCAGTATTTT.

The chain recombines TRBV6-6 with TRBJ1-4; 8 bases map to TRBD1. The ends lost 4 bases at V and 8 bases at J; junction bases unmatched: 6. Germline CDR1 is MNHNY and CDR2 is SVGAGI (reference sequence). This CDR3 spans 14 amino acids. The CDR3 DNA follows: TGTGCCAGCAGTTCCTGGACAGGGATGGAAAAACTGTTTTTT. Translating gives CASSSWTGMEKLFF.

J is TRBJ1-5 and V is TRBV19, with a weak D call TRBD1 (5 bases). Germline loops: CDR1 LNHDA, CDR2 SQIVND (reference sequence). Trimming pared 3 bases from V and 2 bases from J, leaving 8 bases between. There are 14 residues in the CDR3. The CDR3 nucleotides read TGTGCCAGTAGTATCAGGGTTGGCAATCAGCCCCAGCATTTT. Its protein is CASSIRVGNQPQHF.

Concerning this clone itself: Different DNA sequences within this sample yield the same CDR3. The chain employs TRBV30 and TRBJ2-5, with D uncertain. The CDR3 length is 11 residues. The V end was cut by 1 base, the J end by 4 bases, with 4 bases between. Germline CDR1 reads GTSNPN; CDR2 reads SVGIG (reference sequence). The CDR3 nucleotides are TGTGCCTGGAGTGGGGGAGAGACCCAGTACTTC. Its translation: CAWSGGETQYF.

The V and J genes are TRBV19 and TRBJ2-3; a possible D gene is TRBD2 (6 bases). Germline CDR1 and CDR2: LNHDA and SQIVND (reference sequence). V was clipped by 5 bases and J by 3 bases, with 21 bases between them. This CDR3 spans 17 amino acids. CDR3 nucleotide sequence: TGTGCCAGTAGTCTCCGTCGTGGGGGGACTCCGACAGATACGCAGTATTTT. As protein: CASSLRRGGTPTDTQYF. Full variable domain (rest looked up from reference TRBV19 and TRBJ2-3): DGGITQSPKYLFRKEGQNVTLSCEQNLNHDAMYWYRQDPGQGLRLIYYSQIVNDFQKGDIAEGYSVSREKKESFPLTVTSAQKNPTAFYLCASSLRRGGTPTDTQYFGPGTRLTVL.

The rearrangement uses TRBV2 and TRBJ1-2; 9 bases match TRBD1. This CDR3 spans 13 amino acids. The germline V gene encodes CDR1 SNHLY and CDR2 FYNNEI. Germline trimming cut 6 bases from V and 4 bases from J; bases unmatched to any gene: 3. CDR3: CASRGQGVYGYTF. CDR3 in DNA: TGTGCCAGCAGGGGACAGGGAGTCTATGGCTACACCTTC.

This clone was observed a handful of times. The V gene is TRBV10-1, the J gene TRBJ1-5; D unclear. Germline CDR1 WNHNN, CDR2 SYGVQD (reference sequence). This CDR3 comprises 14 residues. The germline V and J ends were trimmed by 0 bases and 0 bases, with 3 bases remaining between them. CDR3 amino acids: CASSESFSNQPQHF. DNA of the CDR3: TGCGCCAGCAGTGAGTCCTTTAGCAATCAGCCCCAGCATTTT.

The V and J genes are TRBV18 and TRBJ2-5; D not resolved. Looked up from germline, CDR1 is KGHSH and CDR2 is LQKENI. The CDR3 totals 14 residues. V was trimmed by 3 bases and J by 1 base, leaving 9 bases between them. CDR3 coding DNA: TGTGCCAGCTCACCCGGCCGGTCCCAAGAGACCCAGTACTTC. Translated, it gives CASSPGRSQETQYF.

The CDR3 nucleotides read TGCGCCAGCAGCCCAAGGTCGGGGGCCCTCTATGGCTACACCTTC. Amino acid sequence: CASSPRSGALYGYTF. The chain employs TRBV4-3 and TRBJ1-2, with a possible D match to TRBD1 (6 bases). Germline V lookup: CDR1 LGHNA, CDR2 YSLEER. The CDR3 sequence is 15 residues long. V was shortened by 4 bases and J by 4 bases, with 16 bases between the two germline ends.

In DNA, the CDR3 is TGCACCCCCCTAAAAGATACGCAGTATTTT. Translating gives CTPLKDTQYF. The rearrangement uses TRBV20-1 and TRBJ2-3, with D unresolved. The CDR3 extends over 10 amino acids. The V gene's germline CDR1 is DFQATT and CDR2 SNEGSKA (reference sequence).

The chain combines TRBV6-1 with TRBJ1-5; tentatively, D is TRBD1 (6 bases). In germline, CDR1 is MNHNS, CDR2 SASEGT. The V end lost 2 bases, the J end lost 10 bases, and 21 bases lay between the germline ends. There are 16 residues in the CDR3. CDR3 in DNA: TGTGCCAGCAGTGAAAGGGGGTTGGGGGGGATCACCCCCCAGCATTTT. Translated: CASSERGLGGITPQHF.

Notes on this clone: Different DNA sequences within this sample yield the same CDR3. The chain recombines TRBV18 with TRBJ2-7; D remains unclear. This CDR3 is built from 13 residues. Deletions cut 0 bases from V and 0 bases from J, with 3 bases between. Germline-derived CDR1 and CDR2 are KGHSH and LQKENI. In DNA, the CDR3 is TGTGCCAGCTCACCACCAACCTCCTACGAGCAGTACTTC. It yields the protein CASSPPTSYEQYF. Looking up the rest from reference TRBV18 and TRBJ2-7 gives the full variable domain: NAGVMQNPRHLVRRRGQEARLRCSPMKGHSHVYWYRQLPEEGLKFMVYLQKENIIDESGMPKERFSAEFPKEGPSILRIQQVVRGDSAAYFCASSPPTSYEQYFGPGTRLTVT.

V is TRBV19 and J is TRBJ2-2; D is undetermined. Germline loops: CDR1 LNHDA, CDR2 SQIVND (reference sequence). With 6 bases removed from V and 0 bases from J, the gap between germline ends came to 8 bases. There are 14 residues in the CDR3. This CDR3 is CASSTEANTGELFF. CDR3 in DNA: TGTGCCAGTAGCACCGAGGCGAACACCGGGGAGCTGTTTTTT.

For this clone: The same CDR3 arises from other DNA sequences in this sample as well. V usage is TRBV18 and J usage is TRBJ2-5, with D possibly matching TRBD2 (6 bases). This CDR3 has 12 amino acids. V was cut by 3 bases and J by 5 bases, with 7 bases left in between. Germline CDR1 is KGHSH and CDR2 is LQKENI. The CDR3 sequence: CASSPREETQYF. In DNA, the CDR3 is TGTGCCAGCTCACCCCGGGAGGAGACCCAGTACTTC.

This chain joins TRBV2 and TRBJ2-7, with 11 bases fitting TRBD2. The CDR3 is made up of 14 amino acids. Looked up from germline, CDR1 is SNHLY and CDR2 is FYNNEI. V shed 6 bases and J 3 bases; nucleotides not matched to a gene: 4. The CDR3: CASSLGLAVYEQYF. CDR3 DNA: TGTGCCAGCAGCCTGGGACTAGCGGTCTACGAGCAGTACTTC.

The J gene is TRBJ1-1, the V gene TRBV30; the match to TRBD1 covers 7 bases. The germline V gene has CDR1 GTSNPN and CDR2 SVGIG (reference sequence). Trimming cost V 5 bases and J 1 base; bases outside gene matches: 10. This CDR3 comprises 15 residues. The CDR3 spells CAWVQGGRPNTEAFF. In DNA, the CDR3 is TGTGCCTGGGTGCAGGGGGGCAGGCCGAACACTGAAGCTTTCTTT.

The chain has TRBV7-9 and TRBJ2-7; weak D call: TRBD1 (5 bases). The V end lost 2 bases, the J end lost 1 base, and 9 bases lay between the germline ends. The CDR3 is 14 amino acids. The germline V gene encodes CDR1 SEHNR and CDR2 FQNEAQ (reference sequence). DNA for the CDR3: TGTGCCAGCAGCTTAAGGCCAGGGTCCTACGAGCAGTACTTC. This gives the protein CASSLRPGSYEQYF.